This entry concerns a single TCR beta chain. What it binds is not known. The sample comes from a study of CD8+ T cells in alopecia areata. About the research overall: In an open-label trial, patients got 5 to 10 mg tofacitinib twice daily. Affected scalp percentage gauged treated patients' severity. Whole-study findings and limits: Lesional scalp displayed greater clonality than normal scalp, most notably in alopecia totalis/universalis.

V gave up 3 bases and J gave up 5 bases; unmatched junction bases: 7. This CDR3 comprises 15 residues. CDR1 is KGHSH and CDR2 is LQKENI in the germline V gene. Extracted RNA was reverse transcribed into cDNA, the sequencing template. TCRdb keeps only in-frame clones here, not all; method: immunoSEQ multiplex PCR. The top ten clones hold 2% to 3% of a sample with roughly 210,000 clones, around two fifths of them seen once. The treatment: oral pan-JAK inhibitor, 5-10 mg twice daily. As part of sample collection, lesional scalp punch biopsies and peripheral blood were taken from alopecia areata patients.

The sequence came from a human donor with alopecia areata. Here the sequenced sample was CD4+ T cells sorted from blood, taken around week 37, from a patient treated with tofacitinib. The chain combines TRBV18 with TRBJ1-1, with TRBD1 identical over 9 bases. The chain's CDR3 is CASSPRQGGQTEAFF. The CDR3 DNA sequence: TGTGCCAGCTCACCCCGACAGGGGGGACAAACTGAAGCTTTCTTT.